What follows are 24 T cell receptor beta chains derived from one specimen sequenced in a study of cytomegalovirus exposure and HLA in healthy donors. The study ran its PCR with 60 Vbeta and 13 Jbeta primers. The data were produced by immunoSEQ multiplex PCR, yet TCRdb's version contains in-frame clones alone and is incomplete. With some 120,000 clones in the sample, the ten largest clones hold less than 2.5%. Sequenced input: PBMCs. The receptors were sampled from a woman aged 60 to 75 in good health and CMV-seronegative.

In nucleotides, the CDR3 is TGTGCCAGCAGCCAAGACATCGGGGTTACATCACCCCTCCACTTT. The encoded protein is CASSQDIGVTSPLHF. This sequence joins TRBV11-2 and TRBJ1-6; no clear D. The length of the CDR3 is 15 residues. CDR1 and CDR2 from the germline V gene are SGHAT and FQNNGV. V was shortened by 5 bases and J by 10 bases, with 18 bases between the two germline ends. Combining the CDR3 with reference TRBV11-2 and TRBJ1-6 gives the whole variable domain EAGVAQSPRYKIIEKRQSVAFWCNPISGHATLYWYQQILGQGPKLLIQFQNNGVVDDSQLPKDRFSAERLKGVDSTLKIQPAKLEDSAVYLCASSQDIGVTSPLHFGNGTRLTVT.

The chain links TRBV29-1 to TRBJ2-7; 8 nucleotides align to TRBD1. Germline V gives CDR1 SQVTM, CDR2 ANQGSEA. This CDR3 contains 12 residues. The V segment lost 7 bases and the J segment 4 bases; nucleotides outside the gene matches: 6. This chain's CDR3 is CSGTDREYEQYF. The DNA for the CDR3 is TGCAGCGGGACGGACAGGGAGTACGAGCAGTACTTC.

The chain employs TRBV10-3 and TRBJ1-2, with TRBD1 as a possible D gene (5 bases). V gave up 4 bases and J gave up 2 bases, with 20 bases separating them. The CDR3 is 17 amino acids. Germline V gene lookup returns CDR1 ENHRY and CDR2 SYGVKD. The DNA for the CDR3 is TGTGCCATCAGTGCCGATGAATGGGCGGGGGAAAACTATGGCTACACCTTC. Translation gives CAISADEWAGENYGYTF.

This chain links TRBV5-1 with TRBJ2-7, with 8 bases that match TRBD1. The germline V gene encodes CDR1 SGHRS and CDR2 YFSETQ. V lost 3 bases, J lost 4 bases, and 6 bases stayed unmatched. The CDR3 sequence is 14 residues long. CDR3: CASSSAGQAYEQYF. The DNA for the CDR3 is TGCGCCAGCAGCTCCGCGGGACAGGCTTACGAGCAGTACTTC. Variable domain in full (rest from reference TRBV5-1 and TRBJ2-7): KAGVTQTPRYLIKTRGQQVTLSCSPISGHRSVSWYQQTPGQGLQFLFEYFSETQRNKGNFPGRFSGRQFSNSRSEMNVSTLELGDSALYLCASSSAGQAYEQYFGPGTRLTVT.

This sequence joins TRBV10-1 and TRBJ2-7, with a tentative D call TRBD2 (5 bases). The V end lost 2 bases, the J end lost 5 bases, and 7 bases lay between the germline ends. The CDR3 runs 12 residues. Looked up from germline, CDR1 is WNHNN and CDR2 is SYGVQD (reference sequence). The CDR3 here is CASSEEGHEQYF. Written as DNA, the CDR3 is TGCGCCAGCAGTGAGGAGGGCCACGAGCAGTACTTC.

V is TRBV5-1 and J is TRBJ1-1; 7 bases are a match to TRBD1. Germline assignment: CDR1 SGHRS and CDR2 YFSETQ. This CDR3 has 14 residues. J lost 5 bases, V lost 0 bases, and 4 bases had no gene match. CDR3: CASSLVAGGTEAFF. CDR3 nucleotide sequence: TGCGCCAGCAGCTTGGTGGCAGGGGGGACTGAAGCTTTCTTT.

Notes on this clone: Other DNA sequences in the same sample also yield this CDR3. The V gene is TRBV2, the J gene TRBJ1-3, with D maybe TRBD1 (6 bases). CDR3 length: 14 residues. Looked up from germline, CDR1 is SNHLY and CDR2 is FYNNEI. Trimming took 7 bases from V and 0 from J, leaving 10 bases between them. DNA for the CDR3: TGTGCCAGCACAGGGGAGCTCTCTGGAAACACCATATATTTT. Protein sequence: CASTGELSGNTIYF.

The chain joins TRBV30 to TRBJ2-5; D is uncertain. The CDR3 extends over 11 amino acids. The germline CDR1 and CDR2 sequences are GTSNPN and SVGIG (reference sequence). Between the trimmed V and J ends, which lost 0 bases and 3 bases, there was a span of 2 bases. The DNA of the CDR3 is TGTGCCTGGAGTGTCGAAGAGACCCAGTACTTC. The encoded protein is CAWSVEETQYF.

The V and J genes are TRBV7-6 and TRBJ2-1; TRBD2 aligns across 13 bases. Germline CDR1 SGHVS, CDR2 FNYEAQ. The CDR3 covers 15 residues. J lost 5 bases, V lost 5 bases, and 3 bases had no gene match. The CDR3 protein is CASSPGLAGDNEQFF. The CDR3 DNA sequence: TGTGCCAGCAGCCCTGGACTAGCGGGGGACAATGAGCAGTTCTTC. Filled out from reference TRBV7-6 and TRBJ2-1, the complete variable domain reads GAGVSQSPRYKVTKRGQDVALRCDPISGHVSLYWYRQALGQGPEFLTYFNYEAQQDKSGLPNDRFSAERPEGSISTLTIQRTEQRDSAMYRCASSPGLAGDNEQFFGPGTRLTVL.

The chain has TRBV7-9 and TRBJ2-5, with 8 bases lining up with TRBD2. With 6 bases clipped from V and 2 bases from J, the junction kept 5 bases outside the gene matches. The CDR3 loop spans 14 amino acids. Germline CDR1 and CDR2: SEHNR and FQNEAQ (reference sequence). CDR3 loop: CASRRGVSQETQYF. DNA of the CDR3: TGTGCCAGCAGGCGGGGGGTATCACAAGAGACCCAGTACTTC.

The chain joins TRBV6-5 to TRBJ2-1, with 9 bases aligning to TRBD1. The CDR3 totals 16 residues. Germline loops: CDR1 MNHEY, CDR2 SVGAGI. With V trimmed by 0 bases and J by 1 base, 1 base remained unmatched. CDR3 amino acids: CASSYSGTGSYNEQFF. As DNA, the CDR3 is TGTGCCAGCAGTTACTCCGGGACAGGGTCCTACAATGAGCAGTTCTTC.

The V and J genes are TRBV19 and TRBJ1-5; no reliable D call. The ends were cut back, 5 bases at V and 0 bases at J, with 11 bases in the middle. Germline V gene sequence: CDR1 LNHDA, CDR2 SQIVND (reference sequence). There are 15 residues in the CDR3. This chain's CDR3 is CASSPHKNSNQPQHF. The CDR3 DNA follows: TGTGCCAGTAGTCCGCACAAGAATAGCAATCAGCCCCAGCATTTT.

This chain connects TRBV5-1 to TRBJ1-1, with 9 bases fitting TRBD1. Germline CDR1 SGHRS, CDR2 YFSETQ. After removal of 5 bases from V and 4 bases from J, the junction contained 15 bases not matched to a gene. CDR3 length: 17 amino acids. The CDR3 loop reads CASRFWTGALLGTEAFF. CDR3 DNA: TGCGCCAGCAGGTTTTGGACAGGGGCCCTCCTGGGCACTGAAGCTTTCTTT.

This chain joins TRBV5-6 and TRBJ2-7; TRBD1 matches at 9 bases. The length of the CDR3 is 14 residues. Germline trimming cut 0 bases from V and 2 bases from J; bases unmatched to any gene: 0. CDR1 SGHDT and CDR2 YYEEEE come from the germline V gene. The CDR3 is CASSLGQGAYEQYF. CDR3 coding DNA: TGTGCCAGCAGCTTGGGACAGGGGGCCTACGAGCAGTACTTC.

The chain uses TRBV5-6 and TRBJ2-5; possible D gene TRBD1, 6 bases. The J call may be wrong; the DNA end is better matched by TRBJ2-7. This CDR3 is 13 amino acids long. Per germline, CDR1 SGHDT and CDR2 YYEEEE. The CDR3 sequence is CASSGTGPYEQYF. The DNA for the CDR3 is TGTGCCAGCAGCGGAACAGGGCCCTACGAGCAGTACTTC.

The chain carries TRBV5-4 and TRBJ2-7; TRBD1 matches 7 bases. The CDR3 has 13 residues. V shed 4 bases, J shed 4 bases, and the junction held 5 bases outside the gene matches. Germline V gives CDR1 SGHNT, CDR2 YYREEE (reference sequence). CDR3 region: CASSAGTAYEQYF. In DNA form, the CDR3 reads TGTGCCAGCAGCGCAGGGACAGCTTACGAGCAGTACTTC.

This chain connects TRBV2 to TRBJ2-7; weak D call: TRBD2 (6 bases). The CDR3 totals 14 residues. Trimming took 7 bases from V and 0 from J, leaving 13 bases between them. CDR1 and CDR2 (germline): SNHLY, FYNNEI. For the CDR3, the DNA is TGTGCCAGCAAGGGTAGCGGTTCCTCCTACGAGCAGTACTTC. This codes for CASKGSGSSYEQYF.

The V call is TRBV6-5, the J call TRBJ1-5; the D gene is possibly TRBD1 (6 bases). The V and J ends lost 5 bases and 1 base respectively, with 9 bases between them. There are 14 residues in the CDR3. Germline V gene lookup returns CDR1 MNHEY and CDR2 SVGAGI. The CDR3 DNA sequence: TGTGCCAGCAGTAGGGGGGGAAGCAATCAGCCCCAGCATTTT. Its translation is CASSRGGSNQPQHF.

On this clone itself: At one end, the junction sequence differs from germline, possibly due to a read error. CDR3 residues: CASSGGAGNTIYF. The CDR3 nucleotides are TGTGCCAGTTCCGGCGGAGCTGGGAACACCATATATTTT. This rearrangement joins TRBV9 to TRBJ1-3; no reliable D call. There are 13 residues in the CDR3. Germline V gene lookup returns CDR1 SGDLS and CDR2 YYNGEE.

The CDR3 protein is CATSPLAGGYEQYF. The CDR3 bases are TGTGCCACCAGCCCCTTAGCGGGGGGCTACGAGCAGTACTTC. The chain combines TRBV15 with TRBJ2-7; 10 bases match TRBD2. Germline CDR1 is LNHNV and CDR2 is YYDKDF (reference sequence). V trimming: 5 bases; J trimming: 3 bases; junction bases outside the gene matches: 4. The CDR3 loop spans 14 amino acids.

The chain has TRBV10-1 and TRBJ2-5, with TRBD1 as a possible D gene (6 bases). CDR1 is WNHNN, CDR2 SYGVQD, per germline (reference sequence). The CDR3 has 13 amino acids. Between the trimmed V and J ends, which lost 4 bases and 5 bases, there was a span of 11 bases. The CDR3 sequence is CASSVQGGETQYF. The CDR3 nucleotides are TGCGCCAGCAGTGTACAGGGCGGGGAGACCCAGTACTTC.

CDR3 in DNA: TGTGCCAGCAGCGCTGCGGTAGGGGGCCCAGATACGCAGTATTTT. It is translated as CASSAAVGGPDTQYF. The V gene is TRBV9, the J gene TRBJ2-3; 7 nucleotides agree with TRBD1. Germline values: CDR1 SGDLS, CDR2 YYNGEE. With 3 bases clipped from V and 4 bases from J, the junction kept 8 bases outside the gene matches. The CDR3 length is 15 residues.

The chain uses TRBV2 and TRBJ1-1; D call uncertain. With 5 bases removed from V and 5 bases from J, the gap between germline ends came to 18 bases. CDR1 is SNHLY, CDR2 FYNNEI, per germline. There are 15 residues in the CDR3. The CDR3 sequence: CASSYIPGSRTEAFF. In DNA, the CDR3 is TGTGCCAGCAGTTACATACCAGGAAGTAGGACTGAAGCTTTCTTT.

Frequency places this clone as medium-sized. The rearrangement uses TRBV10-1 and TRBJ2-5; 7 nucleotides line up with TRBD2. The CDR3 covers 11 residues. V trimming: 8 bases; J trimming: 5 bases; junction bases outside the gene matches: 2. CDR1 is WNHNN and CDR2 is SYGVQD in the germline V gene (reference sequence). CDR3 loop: CASRLAETQYF. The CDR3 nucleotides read TGCGCCAGCCGACTAGCTGAGACCCAGTACTTC.